This passage covers 7 T cell receptor beta chains from one sample sequenced in a study of T-cell reconstitution after alpha-beta-depleted transplantation in children. The authors prepared the TCRbeta library with unique molecular identifiers. TCRdb re-called the PCR reads through MiXCR, storing one row per CDR3 protein. The table includes under 300,000 distinct CDR3 sequences, 9% to 10% detected once. The source was PBMCs from the stem cell graft donor, collected from the stem cell graft. The receptors derive from a human donor who donated a stem cell graft to a child with SCID.

This clonotype came up many times. This rearrangement joins TRBV4-2 to TRBJ1-4; tentatively, D is TRBD1 (6 bases). This CDR3 is built from 18 residues. Trimming cost V 1 base and J 4 bases, with 19 bases left between them. Germline CDR1 and CDR2: LGHNA and YNFKEQ. The CDR3 protein is CASSQVGARGSGNEKLFF. The DNA for the CDR3 is TGTGCCAGCAGCCAAGTCGGGGCTAGGGGGAGTGGTAATGAAAAACTGTTTTTT.

This clonotype was seen many times. The chain has TRBV5-1 and TRBJ1-4; TRBD1 might be the D (6 bases). Trimming removed 6 bases at V and 7 bases at J, with 19 bases between. Germline CDR1 reads SGHRS; CDR2 reads YFSETQ. The CDR3 has 15 amino acids. The DNA for the CDR3 is TGCGCCAGCACCAACGGGGACACGGCGTTTGAAAAACTGTTTTTT. It encodes CASTNGDTAFEKLFF.

Many counts were recorded for this clonotype. The chain is built from TRBV5-1 and TRBJ2-3, with D perhaps matching TRBD2 (5 bases). The CDR3 covers 14 residues. The germline V and J ends were trimmed by 0 bases and 5 bases, with 10 bases remaining between them. CDR1 is SGHRS, CDR2 YFSETQ, per germline. CDR3 residues: CASSLGGWEDTQYF. For the CDR3, the DNA is TGCGCCAGCAGCTTGGGAGGGTGGGAAGATACGCAGTATTTT.

This clonotype was observed at least ten times. The chain employs TRBV9 and TRBJ2-1, with D possibly matching TRBD2 (6 bases). V dropped 3 bases and J dropped 6 bases, with 13 bases sitting between them. CDR1 SGDLS and CDR2 YYNGEE come from the germline V gene. The CDR3 runs to 14 residues. DNA of the CDR3: TGTGCCAGCAGCGCCGGGACTTCCATCAATGAGCAGTTCTTC. Its protein product is CASSAGTSINEQFF.

This clonotype occurred many times. The rearrangement joins TRBV15 to TRBJ2-2; a possible D gene is TRBD2 (6 bases). Trimming removed 3 bases from V and 2 bases from J, with 10 bases in between. Germline V lookup: CDR1 LNHNV, CDR2 YYDKDF (reference sequence). This CDR3 has 15 amino acids. The CDR3 DNA is TGTGCCACCAGCAGCGGCGGGGTAAACACCGGGGAGCTGTTTTTT. It codes for CATSSGGVNTGELFF.

This clonotype was seen repeatedly, ten times or more. This chain joins TRBV20-1 and TRBJ2-7, with 13 bases fitting TRBD2. V lost 5 bases and J lost 7; bases outside the gene matches: 8. The CDR3 contains 14 residues. The germline V gene has CDR1 DFQATT and CDR2 SNEGSKA (reference sequence). CDR3 DNA: TGCAGTGCTGAATTCACGACTAGCGGGGGGGAGCAGTACTTC. Protein sequence: CSAEFTTSGGEQYF.

This clonotype occurred a few times. The V call is TRBV19, the J call TRBJ1-3, with D uncertain. Germline V gene lookup returns CDR1 LNHDA and CDR2 SQIVND (reference sequence). V was clipped by 5 bases and J by 2 bases, with 13 bases between them. The CDR3 has 15 amino acids. This chain's CDR3 is CASSLSKSAGNTIYF. The CDR3 DNA reads as TGTGCCAGTAGTTTGTCGAAGTCCGCTGGAAACACCATATATTTT.